What follows are 32 T cell receptor beta chains derived from one specimen sequenced in a study of T-cell memory formation after mild COVID-19. TCRdb fed the 5' RACE reads into MiXCR, producing one record per CDR3 protein. The data contain about 410,000 distinct CDR3 sequences, less than 25% of them seen just once; the ten biggest clones take up around 12%. Sequenced sample: PBMCs or a T cell subset sorted from them (not recorded which). These receptors were obtained from an adult woman who had mild COVID-19 (a few samples of this study predate the infection). Cell type and time point are not known.

This chain uses TRBV15 with TRBJ2-3; weak D call: TRBD2 (6 bases). Trimming removed 9 bases at V and 2 bases at J, with 21 bases between. Germline assignment: CDR1 LNHNV and CDR2 YYDKDF (reference sequence). This CDR3 spans 16 amino acids. CDR3 DNA sequence: TGTGCCACTCGCCCATATCGGGGGACTTTCACAGATACGCAGTATTTT. Protein sequence: CATRPYRGTFTDTQYF.

The table lists this clonotype with a few counts. This rearrangement joins TRBV7-8 to TRBJ2-3, with D perhaps TRBD2 (6 bases). Germline loops: CDR1 SGHVS, CDR2 FQNEAQ. This CDR3 comprises 16 residues. The V and J ends lost 5 bases and 2 bases respectively, with 17 bases between them. The chain's CDR3 is CASSPKGRGNTDTQYF. The CDR3, as DNA: TGTGCCAGCAGCCCCAAGGGACGGGGGAACACAGATACGCAGTATTTT.

This clonotype was found a few times. The chain combines TRBV6-2 or TRBV6-3 with TRBJ2-7; no firm D call. From germline, CDR1 is MNHEY and CDR2 SVGEGT. The V gene lost 5 bases and the J gene lost 5 bases, with 7 bases spanning the gap. There are 11 residues in the CDR3. CDR3 residues: CASSPWDEQYF. In DNA form, the CDR3 reads TGTGCCAGCAGTCCCTGGGACGAGCAGTACTTC.

This sequence joins TRBV4-1 and TRBJ1-6, with a tentative D call TRBD1 (6 bases). The CDR3 runs to 17 residues. Germline lookup yields CDR1 MGHRA and CDR2 YSYEKL. The ends were cut back, 4 bases at V and 4 bases at J, with 17 bases in the middle. The CDR3 sequence: CASSLLPPGQYNSPLHF. The CDR3 DNA sequence: TGCGCCAGCAGCCTACTTCCTCCGGGACAATATAATTCACCCCTCCACTTT.

The gene calls are TRBV7-2 and TRBJ2-3; TRBD2 matches 10 bases. The trim removed 1 base at V and 2 bases at J, leaving 9 bases unmatched. CDR3 size: 18 residues. Germline assignment: CDR1 SGHTA and CDR2 FQGNSA. Here the CDR3 DNA reads TGTGCCAGCAGCTTAGATCTCATAGCGGGGGGACCCACAGATACGCAGTATTTT. Translation gives CASSLDLIAGGPTDTQYF.

This clonotype was found a few times. This chain links TRBV29-1 with TRBJ2-2; 9 bases are a match to TRBD2. Per germline, CDR1 SQVTM and CDR2 ANQGSEA. Losses at the gene ends were 4 bases for V and 8 bases for J; bases not matched to a gene: 5. This CDR3 contains 13 residues. The CDR3 nucleotides read TGCAGCGTTGCCTGGCTAGCGGGGGGGGAGCTGTTTTTT. Translating gives CSVAWLAGGELFF.

V gene TRBV6-6 combines with J gene TRBJ2-7; D tentatively fits TRBD1 or TRBD2 (5 bases each). Trimming pared 8 bases from V and 7 bases from J, leaving 15 bases between. The CDR3 has 12 amino acids. The germline V gene encodes CDR1 MNHNY and CDR2 SVGAGI (reference sequence). CDR3 protein: CASDRGRGEQYF. CDR3 DNA sequence: TGTGCCAGCGATCGGGGCCGAGGGGAGCAGTACTTC.

This clonotype has just a few counts. The chain recombines TRBV18 with TRBJ2-1; D is possibly TRBD2 (6 bases). The V gene's germline CDR1 is KGHSH and CDR2 LQKENI. The CDR3 length is 15 residues. V was pared by 3 bases and J by 8 bases, with 17 bases between. The CDR3 region is CASSPGAGPADEQFF. In DNA form, the CDR3 reads TGTGCCAGCTCACCGGGCGCGGGGCCTGCTGATGAGCAGTTCTTC.

The chain carries TRBV11-3 and TRBJ2-1, with 7 bases matching TRBD2. CDR3 size: 15 residues. The germline V gene has CDR1 SGHNT and CDR2 YENEEA. The trim removed 8 bases at V and 2 bases at J, leaving 9 bases unmatched. CDR3 region: CASRSLADPYNEQFF. Written as DNA, the CDR3 is TGTGCCAGCCGCTCCCTAGCGGACCCCTACAATGAGCAGTTCTTC.

The chain uses TRBV2 and TRBJ2-7; 11 bases map to TRBD1. The CDR3 runs 15 residues. V shed 6 bases and J 3 bases; nucleotides not matched to a gene: 7. Germline CDR1 SNHLY, CDR2 FYNNEI. The CDR3: CASSDGTGGGYEQYF. The DNA for the CDR3 is TGTGCCAGCAGCGATGGGACAGGGGGGGGCTACGAGCAGTACTTC.

This clonotype was counted a few times. V is TRBV7-2 and J is TRBJ2-3, with TRBD1 matching 10 bases. The V and J ends lost 5 bases and 6 bases, in that order; junction bases with no gene match: 11. Germline values: CDR1 SGHTA, CDR2 FQGNSA. The CDR3 totals 16 residues. The CDR3 DNA follows: TGTGCCAGCAGCCTCCAAGGGACAGGGGTTACCGATACGCAGTATTTT. Translation gives CASSLQGTGVTDTQYF.

The sample holds a few counts of this clonotype. The chain carries TRBV7-2 and TRBJ1-3; 9 bases align to TRBD1. The germline V gene has CDR1 SGHTA and CDR2 FQGNSA. This CDR3 spans 16 amino acids. V was pared by 3 bases and J by 4 bases, with 7 bases of the junction left unmatched. In DNA, the CDR3 is TGTGCCAGCAGCTTTACAGGGGGCGCCACAGGAAACACCATATATTTT. This translates into CASSFTGGATGNTIYF.

The chain is built from TRBV13 and TRBJ2-1; 8 bases agree with TRBD2. Losses at the gene ends were 6 bases for V and 0 bases for J; bases not matched to a gene: 4. The CDR3 consists of 15 residues. The germline V gene has CDR1 PRHDT and CDR2 FYEKMQ (reference sequence). CDR3 loop: CASRKRGGSYNEQFF. The CDR3 DNA reads TGTGCCAGCAGAAAACGGGGGGGCTCCTACAATGAGCAGTTCTTC.

V gene TRBV7-3 combines with J gene TRBJ1-1; D not certain. CDR3 length equals 13 residues. From germline, CDR1 is SGHTA and CDR2 FQGTGA. Trimming left V 5 bases short and J 6 bases short, with 13 bases between. The CDR3 is CASSRGTGSEAFF. The CDR3 nucleotides read TGTGCCAGCAGCCGTGGCACTGGGTCTGAAGCTTTCTTT.

V is TRBV4-2 and J is TRBJ2-2, with 7 positions matching TRBD2. Per the germline V gene, CDR1 is LGHNA and CDR2 is YNFKEQ. V was pared by 0 bases and J by 8 bases, with 12 bases of the junction left unmatched. This CDR3 is built from 17 residues. CDR3 sequence reads: CASSQEELASRIGELFF. The DNA for the CDR3 is TGTGCCAGCAGCCAAGAGGAACTAGCGTCTCGGATAGGGGAGCTGTTTTTT.

V and J are TRBV11-2 and TRBJ2-7; possibly TRBD1 for D (5 bases). Per germline, CDR1 SGHAT and CDR2 FQNNGV. Trimming stripped 7 bases from V and 1 base from J, with 17 bases between. The CDR3 covers 15 residues. CDR3 sequence reads: CASTTDRRLSYEQYF. CDR3 coding DNA: TGTGCCAGCACTACCGACAGACGCCTATCCTACGAGCAGTACTTC.

This chain links TRBV2 with TRBJ2-7; possibly TRBD2 for D (5 bases). V dropped 6 bases and J dropped 2 bases, with 17 bases sitting between them. The germline CDR1 and CDR2 sequences are SNHLY and FYNNEI. This CDR3 comprises 15 residues. Written as DNA, the CDR3 is TGTGCCAGCAGAGAGAGGGCCGCCGTCGCCTACGAGCAGTACTTC. It yields the protein CASRERAAVAYEQYF.

The J gene is TRBJ2-5, the V gene TRBV21-1. TRBV21-1 is reported as a pseudogene. CDR3 length: 13 amino acids. DNA of the CDR3: TGTGCCAGCAGCAAACCATACAAAGAGACCCAGTACTTC. Its protein is CASSKPYKETQYF.

This clonotype was observed a handful of times. The chain recombines TRBV12-3 or TRBV12-4 with TRBJ2-2; D gene uncertain. The CDR3 is 13 amino acids. V lost 6 bases and J 7 bases, leaving 12 bases between the germline ends. DNA of the CDR3: TGTGCCAGCAGCCCCCGGCAAGTCGGGGAGCTGTTTTTT. This codes for CASSPRQVGELFF.

This clonotype has a count of ten or more. The rearrangement uses TRBV15 and TRBJ2-5; tentatively, D is TRBD1 (6 bases). The CDR3 has 14 residues. CDR1 is LNHNV and CDR2 is YYDKDF in the germline V gene (reference sequence). V lost 0 bases and J lost 4, with 9 bases in between. The CDR3 DNA follows: TGTGCCACCAGCAGAGATCTCAGGGGAGAGACCCAGTACTTC. Its protein product is CATSRDLRGETQYF.

The sample holds a few counts of this clonotype. V and J are TRBV9 and TRBJ2-1, with 7 bases matching TRBD2. Germline CDR1 is SGDLS and CDR2 is YYNGEE. The CDR3 contains 13 residues. The J segment lost 8 bases and the V segment lost 0 bases, leaving 2 bases of the junction unmatched. CDR3 loop: CASSVGGSYEQFF. The CDR3 coding sequence is TGTGCCAGCAGCGTAGGCGGGAGCTATGAGCAGTTCTTC.

This clonotype showed up just a few times. The gene calls are TRBV5-1 and TRBJ2-7, with a tentative D call TRBD2 (6 bases). The CDR3 sequence is 15 residues long. Germline assignment: CDR1 SGHRS and CDR2 YFSETQ. V was clipped by 0 bases and J by 2 bases, with 12 bases between them. CDR3 sequence: CASSLGGNPTYEQYF. In DNA, the CDR3 is TGCGCCAGCAGCTTGGGCGGGAACCCGACCTACGAGCAGTACTTC.

This rearrangement joins TRBV6-2 or TRBV6-3 to TRBJ2-7, with a weak D call TRBD1 (5 bases). Trimming took 2 bases from V and 5 from J, leaving 16 bases between them. Germline CDR1 is MNHEY and CDR2 is SVGEGT. This CDR3 is 15 amino acids long. The CDR3 nucleotides read TGTGCCAGCAGTTACCCCGTGCAGGGTCTGGACGAGCAGTACTTC. Protein product: CASSYPVQGLDEQYF.

V is TRBV12-3 or TRBV12-4 and J is TRBJ1-1; no firm D call. V shed 6 bases and J shed 0 bases, with 11 bases lying between them. There are 14 residues in the CDR3. The CDR3 nucleotides are TGTGCCAGCAGGCTACAGAGTTTGAACACTGAAGCTTTCTTT. The encoded protein is CASRLQSLNTEAFF.

Only a few counts were recorded for this clonotype. The rearrangement uses TRBV28 and TRBJ1-5; D gene unclear. The germline CDR1 and CDR2 sequences are MDHEN and SYDVKM. This CDR3 has 12 residues. V was pared by 6 bases and J by 7 bases, with 10 bases between. The CDR3 sequence is CASRVEEQPQHF. The CDR3 DNA reads TGTGCCAGCAGGGTCGAAGAACAGCCCCAGCATTTT.

The gene calls are TRBV12-3 or TRBV12-4 and TRBJ2-3; 12 bases fit TRBD2. The ends lost 3 bases at V and 1 base at J; junction bases unmatched: 8. This CDR3 contains 18 residues. CDR3 sequence reads: CASSLTLRLAGGTDTQYF. The CDR3 DNA is TGTGCCAGCAGTTTGACTCTAAGACTAGCGGGAGGCACAGATACGCAGTATTTT.

The chain recombines TRBV20-1 with TRBJ2-1; a weak D match, TRBD2 (6 bases). Trimming took off 2 bases at V and 4 bases at J, with 18 bases between the two ends. CDR1 and CDR2 from the germline V gene are DFQATT and SNEGSKA (reference sequence). CDR3 size: 16 residues. The CDR3 loop reads CSARPRLGPVYNEQFF. In nucleotides, the CDR3 is TGCAGTGCTAGACCCCGACTAGGGCCGGTGTACAATGAGCAGTTCTTC.

This chain links TRBV5-1 with TRBJ1-2; 7 bases are a match to TRBD1. With V trimmed by 3 bases and J by 6 bases, 11 bases remained unmatched. The CDR3 contains 15 residues. Germline lookup yields CDR1 SGHRS and CDR2 YFSETQ. The CDR3 nucleotides are TGCGCCAGCAGCTCAACTCCGGGACAGAGGGATGGCTACACCTTC. Translating gives CASSSTPGQRDGYTF. Combining the CDR3 with reference TRBV5-1 and TRBJ1-2 gives the whole variable domain KAGVTQTPRYLIKTRGQQVTLSCSPISGHRSVSWYQQTPGQGLQFLFEYFSETQRNKGNFPGRFSGRQFSNSRSEMNVSTLELGDSALYLCASSSTPGQRDGYTFGSGTRLTVV.

The chain combines TRBV6-5 with TRBJ1-1; 10 bases match TRBD1. This CDR3 is 16 amino acids long. Germline loops: CDR1 MNHEY, CDR2 SVGAGI. V was clipped by 2 bases and J by 3 bases; unmatched bases: 6. For the CDR3, the DNA is TGTGCCAGCAGTTACGGGGGGACAGGGGCACACACTGAAGCTTTCTTT. Its translation is CASSYGGTGAHTEAFF.

This clonotype was picked up a small number of times. The rearrangement joins TRBV7-2 to TRBJ1-1, with D tentatively TRBD1 (5 bases). The germline V gene encodes CDR1 SGHTA and CDR2 FQGNSA. There are 13 residues in the CDR3. V gave up 5 bases and J gave up 4 bases, with 11 bases separating them. In DNA, the CDR3 is TGTGCCAGCAGCCCGATCAGGGTCACTGAAGCTTTCTTT. This sequence encodes CASSPIRVTEAFF.

The sample holds many counts of this clonotype. The chain employs TRBV12-3 or TRBV12-4 and TRBJ2-1; 11 nucleotides align to TRBD1. This CDR3 spans 16 amino acids. The V segment lost 2 bases and the J segment 8 bases; nucleotides outside the gene matches: 8. This CDR3 is CASSLSVGQGAYEQFF. CDR3 DNA: TGTGCCAGCAGTTTAAGTGTCGGACAGGGGGCCTATGAGCAGTTCTTC.

This sequence joins TRBV7-2 and TRBJ2-6; a weak D match, TRBD1 (5 bases). V was pared by 1 base and J by 2 bases, with 9 bases between. This CDR3 spans 16 amino acids. The germline V gene has CDR1 SGHTA and CDR2 FQGNSA. CDR3 residues: CASSLGTGAGANVLTF. CDR3 nucleotides: TGTGCCAGCAGCTTAGGAACAGGAGCTGGGGCCAACGTCCTGACTTTC.